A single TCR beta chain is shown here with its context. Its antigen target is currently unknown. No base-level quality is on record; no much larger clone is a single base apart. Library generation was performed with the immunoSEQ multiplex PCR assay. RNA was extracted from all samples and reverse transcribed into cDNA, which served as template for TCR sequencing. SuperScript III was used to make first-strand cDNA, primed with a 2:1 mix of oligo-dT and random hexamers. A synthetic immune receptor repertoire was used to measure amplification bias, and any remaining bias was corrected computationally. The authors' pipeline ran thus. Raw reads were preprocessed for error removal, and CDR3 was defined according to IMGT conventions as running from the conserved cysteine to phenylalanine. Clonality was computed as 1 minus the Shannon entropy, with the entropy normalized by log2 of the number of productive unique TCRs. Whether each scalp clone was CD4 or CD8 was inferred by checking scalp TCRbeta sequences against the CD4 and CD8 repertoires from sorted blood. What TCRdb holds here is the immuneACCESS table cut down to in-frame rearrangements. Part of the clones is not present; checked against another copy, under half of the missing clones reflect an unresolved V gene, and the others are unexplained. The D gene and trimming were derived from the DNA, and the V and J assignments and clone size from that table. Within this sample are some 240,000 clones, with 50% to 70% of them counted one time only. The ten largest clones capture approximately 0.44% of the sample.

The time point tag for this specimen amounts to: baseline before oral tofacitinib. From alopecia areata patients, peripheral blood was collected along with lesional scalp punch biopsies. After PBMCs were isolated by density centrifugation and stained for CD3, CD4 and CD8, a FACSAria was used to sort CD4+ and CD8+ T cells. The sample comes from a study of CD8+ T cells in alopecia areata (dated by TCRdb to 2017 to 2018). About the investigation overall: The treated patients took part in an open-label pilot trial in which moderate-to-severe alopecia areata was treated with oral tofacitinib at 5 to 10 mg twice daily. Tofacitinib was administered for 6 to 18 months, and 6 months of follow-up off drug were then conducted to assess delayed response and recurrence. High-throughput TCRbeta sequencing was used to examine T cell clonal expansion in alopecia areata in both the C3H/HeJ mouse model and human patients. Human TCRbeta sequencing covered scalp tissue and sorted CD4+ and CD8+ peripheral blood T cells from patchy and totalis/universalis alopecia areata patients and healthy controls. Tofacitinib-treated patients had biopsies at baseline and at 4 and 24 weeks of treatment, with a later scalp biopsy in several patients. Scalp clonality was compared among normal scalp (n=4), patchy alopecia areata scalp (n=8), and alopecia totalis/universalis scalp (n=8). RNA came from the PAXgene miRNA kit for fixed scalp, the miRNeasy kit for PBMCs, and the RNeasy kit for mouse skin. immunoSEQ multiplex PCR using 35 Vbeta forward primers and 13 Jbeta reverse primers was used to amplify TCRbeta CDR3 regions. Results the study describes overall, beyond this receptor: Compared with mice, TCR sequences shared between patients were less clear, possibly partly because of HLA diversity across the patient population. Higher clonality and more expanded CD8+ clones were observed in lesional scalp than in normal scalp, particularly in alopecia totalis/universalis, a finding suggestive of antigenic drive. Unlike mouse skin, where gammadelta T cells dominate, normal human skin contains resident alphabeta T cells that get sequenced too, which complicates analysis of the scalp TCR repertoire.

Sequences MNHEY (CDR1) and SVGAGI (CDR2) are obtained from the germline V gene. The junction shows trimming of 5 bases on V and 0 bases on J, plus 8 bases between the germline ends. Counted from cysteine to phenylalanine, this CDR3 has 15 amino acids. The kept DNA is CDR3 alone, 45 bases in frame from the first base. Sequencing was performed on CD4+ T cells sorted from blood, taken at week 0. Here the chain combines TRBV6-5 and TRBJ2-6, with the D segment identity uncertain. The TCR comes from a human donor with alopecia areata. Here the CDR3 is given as CASSHYSSGANVLTF. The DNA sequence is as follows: TGTGCCAGCAGTCACTACAGCTCTGGGGCCAACGTCCTGACTTTC.